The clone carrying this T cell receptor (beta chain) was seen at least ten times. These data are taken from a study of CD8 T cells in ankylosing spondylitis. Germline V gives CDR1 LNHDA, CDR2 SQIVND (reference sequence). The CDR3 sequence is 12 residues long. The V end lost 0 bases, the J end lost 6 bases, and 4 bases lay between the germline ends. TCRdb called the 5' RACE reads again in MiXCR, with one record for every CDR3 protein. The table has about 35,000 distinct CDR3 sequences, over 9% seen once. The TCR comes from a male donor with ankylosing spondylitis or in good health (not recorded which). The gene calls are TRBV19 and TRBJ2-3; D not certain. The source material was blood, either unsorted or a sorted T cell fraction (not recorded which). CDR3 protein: CASSIDPDTQYF. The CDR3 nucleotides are TGTGCCAGTAGTATAGATCCGGATACGCAGTATTTT.